Listed below are T cell receptor beta chains from one sample, sequenced in a study of vaccination and CD4 T cells after COVID-19. Antigen specificity for these receptors is unknown. From the PCR reads, TCRdb called clonotypes with MiXCR, one entry per CDR3 protein. The sample has some 15,000 distinct CDR3 sequences, around 64% seen once. Sample: CD4+ T cells from blood, cultured in vitro. These receptor sequences come from a human donor who had recovered from COVID-19. The CDR3 runs from the conserved cysteine through the conserved F or W. D genes are given only for firm matches. Expanded clones get a size class; other rows say once, few or many, or leave the size out.

CDR3nt: TGTGCCAGCAGACTGTACAGGGGAAGTGGAGAGACCCAGTACTTC; CDR3aa: CASRLYRGSGETQYF; abundance: -; v_gene: TRBV5-4; j_gene: TRBJ2-5; d_gene: TRBD1
CDR3nt: TGTGCCAGCAGCCCGGGGAGGGTCGATGAGCAGTTCTTC; CDR3aa: CASSPGRVDEQFF; abundance: -; v_gene: TRBV11-3; j_gene: TRBJ2-1; d_gene: TRBD2
CDR3nt: TGTGCCAGCAACCCACAGGGAGGATGGCAGTACTTC; CDR3aa: CASNPQGGWQYF; abundance: -; v_gene: TRBV2; j_gene: TRBJ2-7; d_gene: -
CDR3nt: TGTGCCAGCACTTCCCGGGGAAGCGAGACCCAGTACTTC; CDR3aa: CASTSRGSETQYF; abundance: -; v_gene: TRBV19; j_gene: TRBJ2-5; d_gene: -
CDR3nt: TGCACCGCCCCTAGGGGAAGTGAGCAGTTCTTC; CDR3aa: CTAPRGSEQFF; abundance: -; v_gene: TRBV20-1; j_gene: TRBJ2-1; d_gene: -
CDR3nt: TGCGCCAGCAGCCAAGCTTTAACCGGGACAGGGTATTCACCCCTCCACTTT; CDR3aa: CASSQALTGTGYSPLHF; abundance: -; v_gene: TRBV4-3; j_gene: TRBJ1-6; d_gene: TRBD1
CDR3nt: TGCAGTGCTACCCAGGCGGCAGGGCGAGGGTATGGCTACACCTTC; CDR3aa: CSATQAAGRGYGYTF; abundance: -; v_gene: TRBV20-1; j_gene: TRBJ1-2; d_gene: -
CDR3nt: TGTGCCAGCAGTTCCAGGGCAGGCTATGGCTACACCTTC; CDR3aa: CASSSRAGYGYTF; abundance: few; v_gene: TRBV27; j_gene: TRBJ1-2; d_gene: -
CDR3nt: TGTGCCAGCAGCCAGGACGGTGAAGCTTTCTTT; CDR3aa: CASSQDGEAFF; abundance: -; v_gene: TRBV6-1; j_gene: TRBJ1-1; d_gene: -
CDR3nt: TGTGCCACCAGTGATCCCGGGACAGCAGAGGGAAAACTGTTTTTT; CDR3aa: CATSDPGTAEGKLFF; abundance: -; v_gene: TRBV24-1; j_gene: TRBJ1-4; d_gene: TRBD1
CDR3nt: TGTGCCAGCAGCTTAGTGCGGGGAGCTAACTATGGCTACACCTTC; CDR3aa: CASSLVRGANYGYTF; abundance: -; v_gene: TRBV7-9; j_gene: TRBJ1-2; d_gene: -
CDR3nt: TGTGCCAGCAGACCCGCCGGGACTAGCGGAGACCGCACAGATACGCAGTATTTT; CDR3aa: CASRPAGTSGDRTDTQYF; abundance: few; v_gene: TRBV6-2/TRBV6-3; j_gene: TRBJ2-3; d_gene: TRBD2
CDR3nt: TGTGCCAGCAGTAAAATAGGGACAGATACGCAGTATTTT; CDR3aa: CASSKIGTDTQYF; abundance: once; v_gene: TRBV6-1; j_gene: TRBJ2-3; d_gene: -
CDR3nt: TGTGCCAGCAGTTCGGTACGCAGTAGCACTGAAGCTTTCTTT; CDR3aa: CASSSVRSSTEAFF; abundance: -; v_gene: TRBV2; j_gene: TRBJ1-1; d_gene: -
CDR3nt: TGTGCCACTACCCCGACACCAGGACCAGCTAACTATGGCTACACCTTC; CDR3aa: CATTPTPGPANYGYTF; abundance: -; v_gene: TRBV6-1; j_gene: TRBJ1-2; d_gene: -
CDR3nt: TGTGCCAGCAGAAGGGGAGACGGCTACACCTTC; CDR3aa: CASRRGDGYTF; abundance: -; v_gene: TRBV6-1; j_gene: TRBJ1-2; d_gene: -
CDR3nt: TGCAGTGCTAGAGGTCAGGGGAGGGCTGAAGCTTTCTTT; CDR3aa: CSARGQGRAEAFF; abundance: -; v_gene: TRBV20-1; j_gene: TRBJ1-1; d_gene: -
CDR3nt: TGTGCCAGTAGTAAGGGACTAGCGGGGGGGCCGAGGCAAGAGACCCAGTACTTC; CDR3aa: CASSKGLAGGPRQETQYF; abundance: once; v_gene: TRBV19; j_gene: TRBJ2-5; d_gene: TRBD2